This T cell receptor (beta chain) appears in the sequencing data of a study of control samples from healthy donors and cancer patients. Repertoires were generated with immunoSEQ multiplex PCR, while TCRdb's copy carries only in-frame clones and drops some. This table has over 75,000 clones, about 82% appearing once. V was trimmed by 5 bases and J by 7 bases, leaving 15 bases between them. The germline V gene has CDR1 SNHLY and CDR2 FYNNEI. The CDR3 has 13 residues. The sample taken for sequencing was blood. The receptor was derived from a young man in good health. The chain joins TRBV2 to TRBJ2-7, with D tentatively TRBD1 or TRBD2 (5 bases each). The CDR3 spells CASSTLGAGEQYF. In nucleotides, the CDR3 is TGTGCCAGCAGTACCCTCGGGGCGGGTGAGCAGTACTTC.